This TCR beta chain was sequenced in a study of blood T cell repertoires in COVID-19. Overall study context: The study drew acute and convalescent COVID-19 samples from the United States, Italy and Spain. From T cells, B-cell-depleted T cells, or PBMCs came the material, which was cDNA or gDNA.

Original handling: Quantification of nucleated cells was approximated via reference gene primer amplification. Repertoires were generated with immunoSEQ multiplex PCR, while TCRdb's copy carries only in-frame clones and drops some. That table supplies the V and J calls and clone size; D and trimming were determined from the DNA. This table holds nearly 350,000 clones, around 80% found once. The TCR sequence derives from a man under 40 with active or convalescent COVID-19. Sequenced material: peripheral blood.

The CDR3 DNA sequence: TGTGCCTGGACTTTCCTAGCGGGAGTGAGCGAGCAGTACTTC. This sequence encodes CAWTFLAGVSEQYF. The genes are TRBV30 and TRBJ2-7, with TRBD2 identical over 10 bases. Germline V gene lookup returns CDR1 GTSNPN and CDR2 SVGIG (reference sequence). The length of the CDR3 is 14 residues. V lost 4 bases and J lost 6; bases outside the gene matches: 9.